Given below is one T cell receptor (beta chain) in context. The clone's antigen remains unknown. Base qualities are not at hand, and no much larger clone is one base apart. The data belong to a study of blood T cell repertoires in COVID-19 (dated by TCRdb to 2019 to 2021). Background on the whole study: The collaborator samples originated in the United States, Italy and Spain and spanned the acute and convalescent phases of COVID-19. Samples came from the ongoing ImmuneRACE study (first 160 participants) plus 1,254 subjects from 6 global collaborators. The dataset comprised deeply sampled blood TCRbeta repertoires from subjects exposed to, actively infected with, or recovered from COVID-19. Nearly every sample came with metadata listing a de-identified subject ID, COVID-19 status, age in years and sex. The material from the prospective study consisted of cDNA or gDNA derived from T cells, B-cell-depleted T cells, or PBMCs. The repertoires were released in a freely available public database meant as a resource for research on the immune response to SARS-CoV-2. Where available, HLA class I and class II types were taken from metadata supplied by the sample provider and were not determined by assay-based typing. General findings and caveats noted by the study authors: Clinical and demographic metadata were provided uncurated, with the amount varying by source and participant.

The immunoSEQ Assay, a bias-controlled multiplex PCR, was used to amplify TCRbeta CDR3 regions from genomic DNA. For the original study's pipeline: Nucleated cell counts per sample were estimated from amplification of reference gene primers within the assay. To quantify the absolute abundance of each unique TCRbeta CDR3 rearrangement, sequence reads were collapsed and filtered. For each sample, productive Simpson clonality was calculated by taking the square root of Simpson's diversity index across productive rearrangements. What TCRdb holds here is the immuneACCESS table cut down to in-frame rearrangements. Part of the clones is not present; checked against another copy, under half of the missing clones reflect an unresolved V gene, and the others are unexplained. The V and J calls and the clone size are those of that table, but D and trimming were determined from the DNA. This sample is represented by about 440,000 clones; nearly 90% of them were singletons. Of the sample, around 1.8% is held by the ten largest clones.

In the prospective study, participants were about 18 to 90 years old, resided in fewer than 25 geographic areas of the United States, and were enrolled through a virtual design. Cohort assignment in the prospective study relied on participant-reported clinical history from a screening survey and a study questionnaire. In the prospective study, mobile phlebotomists collected whole blood, serum and a nasopharyngeal or oropharyngeal swab from each participant. Additional blood draws and questionnaires over an approximately 2-month period could optionally be provided by prospective study participants. Before DNA extraction, prospective study blood samples were shipped either frozen or at room temperature. From the cysteine through the phenylalanine, the CDR3 covers 14 amino acids. Only CDR3 DNA is held: 42 bases, read in frame from base 1. Deletion took 3 bases off V and 2 bases off J, with a span of 9 bases between the germline ends. The germline V gene encodes CDR1 MNHEY and CDR2 SMNVEV (reference sequence).

Input material: PBMCs or T cells enriched from blood (not recorded which). This sequence was found in a young woman with acute COVID-19. The chain uses TRBV27 and TRBJ2-3; the D gene remains uncertain. The CDR3 has the sequence CASSFGRHTDTQYF. The sequenced DNA: TGTGCCAGCAGTTTCGGCAGACACACAGATACGCAGTATTTT.